This T cell receptor beta chain was captured in a study of cytomegalovirus exposure and HLA in healthy donors. PCR used 60 Vbeta primers and 13 Jbeta primers. Generated by immunoSEQ multiplex PCR, the TCRdb table keeps only in-frame clones and is missing some. Of about 150,000 clones detected, roughly 80% appear once; the ten largest clones hold around 3.3%. The CDR3 is 16 residues long. Per the germline V gene, CDR1 is MDHEN and CDR2 is SYDVKM. V gave up 8 bases and J gave up 2 bases; unmatched junction bases: 13. Overall study results and limits: Fewer N-insertions than the roughly 700-donor mean were reportedly shown by an Asian-associated ancestry cluster in a later analysis.

As concerns this clone: Antigen unknown.

The chain carries TRBV28 and TRBJ1-2, with TRBD1 matching 8 bases. This TCR was recovered from a woman aged 35 to 49 in good health and CMV-seronegative. The specimen was PBMCs. CDR3 in amino acids: CASRPTLDRANYGYTF. The CDR3 DNA reads as TGTGCCAGCCGACCCACCTTGGACAGGGCGAACTATGGCTACACCTTC.